The 30 T cell receptor beta chains below all came from one sample that was sequenced in a study of identical twins. TCRdb reanalysed the 5' RACE reads using MiXCR and keeps one entry per CDR3 protein. The sample yields about 490,000 distinct CDR3 sequences, roughly 15% seen once. The same data also contributed to another study, on yellow fever vaccine responses in identical twins.

The sequenced material came from CD4+ T cells sorted from blood. Receptors were obtained from a woman aged 18-29 years in good health.

This clonotype was recorded a few times. This chain uses TRBV29-1 with TRBJ2-2, with TRBD2 identical over 10 bases. V gave up 3 bases and J gave up 6 bases; unmatched junction bases: 4. CDR3 size: 14 residues. CDR1 SQVTM and CDR2 ANQGSEA come from the germline V gene. This chain's CDR3 is CSVEASGRPGELFF. CDR3 sequence (DNA): TGCAGCGTTGAGGCTAGCGGGAGACCCGGGGAGCTGTTTTTT.

This clonotype was found a few times. A junction end diverges from the germline sequence, so it may reflect a read error. The rearrangement links TRBV2 to TRBJ2-7, with 13 bases lining up with TRBD2. The germline V gene has CDR1 SNHLY and CDR2 FYNNEI. CDR3 length: 13 amino acids. The DNA for the CDR3 is TGTGCCGGCAGACTAGCGGGAGGATACGAGCAGTACTTC. It is translated as CAGRLAGGYEQYF. The full variable domain, its missing parts supplied by reference TRBV2 and TRBJ2-7, is EPEVTQTPSHQVTQMGQEVILRCVPISNHLYFYWYRQILGQKVEFLVSFYNNEISEKSEIFDDQFSVERPDGSNFTLKIRSTKLEDSAMYFCAGRLAGGYEQYFGPGTRLTVT.

The chain carries TRBV12-3 or TRBV12-4 and TRBJ2-1; 8 nucleotides match TRBD2. The CDR3 runs to 13 residues. The J segment lost 16 bases and the V segment lost 5 bases, leaving 13 bases of the junction unmatched. CDR3 nucleotides: TGTGCCAGCAGTCTCAACAGCGGGAGTGATGATTTCTTC. Amino acid sequence: CASSLNSGSDDFF.

This clonotype was seen many times. This chain links TRBV12-3 or TRBV12-4 with TRBJ1-5; 7 bases line up with TRBD1. CDR3 length: 15 amino acids. V lost 5 bases and J lost 7; bases outside the gene matches: 11. CDR3 nucleotide sequence: TGTGCCAGCAGTCCCCAAGACAGGGTTGGCCAGCCCCAGCATTTT. Translated, it gives CASSPQDRVGQPQHF.

This clonotype was seen a few times. The V and J genes are TRBV3-1 and TRBJ2-3; D perhaps matches TRBD2 (5 bases). CDR1 is LGHDT and CDR2 is YNNKEL in the germline V gene (reference sequence). The CDR3 runs 13 residues. Trimming cost V 8 bases and J 1 base, with 10 bases left between them. In DNA form, the CDR3 reads TGTGCCAGCGGGAGTCCTGGCACAGATACGCAGTATTTT. Its translation is CASGSPGTDTQYF.

This clonotype was observed a few times. The chain links TRBV6-5 to TRBJ2-5; the match to TRBD1 covers 8 bases. The CDR3 has 15 residues. The germline gives CDR1 MNHEY, CDR2 SVGAGI. J was trimmed by 5 bases and V by 0 bases; bases with no gene match: 5. DNA for the CDR3: TGTGCCAGCAGTTACTCTTCAGGGGGCGGGGAGACCCAGTACTTC. Protein product: CASSYSSGGGETQYF.

This chain links TRBV11-3 with TRBJ2-1; 7 positions agree with TRBD2. Germline V gene sequence: CDR1 SGHNT, CDR2 YENEEA. With V trimmed by 1 base and J by 5 bases, 2 bases remained unmatched. The CDR3 length is 14 residues. The CDR3 sequence is CASSLGSGHNEQFF. The CDR3, as DNA: TGTGCCAGCAGCTTAGGTAGCGGGCACAATGAGCAGTTCTTC.

V is TRBV20-1 and J is TRBJ1-2; 7 positions agree with TRBD1. Germline CDR1 and CDR2: DFQATT and SNEGSKA (reference sequence). The CDR3 is 14 amino acids. Losses at the gene ends were 1 base for V and 4 bases for J; bases not matched to a gene: 6. CDR3 bases: TGCAGTGCTAGAGGACAGGGAGGAAGCTATGGCTACACCTTC. Translation: CSARGQGGSYGYTF.

The gene calls are TRBV5-1 and TRBJ2-2; D may match TRBD1 or TRBD2 (5 bases each). CDR1 and CDR2 (germline): SGHRS, YFSETQ. Trimming shortened V by 0 bases and J by 0 bases, and 9 bases separated the two germline ends. This CDR3 is built from 16 residues. CDR3 sequence (DNA): TGCGCCAGCAGCTTGGCGGGGCGGTCGAACACCGGGGAGCTGTTTTTT. Translated, it gives CASSLAGRSNTGELFF.

The chain recombines TRBV5-4 with TRBJ2-1; D not resolved. CDR1 and CDR2 (germline): SGHNT, YYREEE (reference sequence). V shed 0 bases and J shed 10 bases, with 8 bases lying between them. This CDR3 has 12 amino acids. DNA of the CDR3: TGTGCCAGCAGCTTGGTGGCGGACGAGCAGTTCTTC. Amino acid sequence: CASSLVADEQFF.

The V and J genes are TRBV3-1 and TRBJ2-1; 7 bases map to TRBD1. The CDR3 covers 15 residues. V gave up 4 bases and J gave up 5 bases; unmatched junction bases: 8. Germline-derived CDR1 and CDR2 are LGHDT and YNNKEL (reference sequence). Written as DNA, the CDR3 is TGTGCCAGCAGCCTGGCAGGGGGAATTGACAATGAGCAGTTCTTC. This encodes CASSLAGGIDNEQFF.

This clonotype was picked up a small number of times. The rearrangement links TRBV19 to TRBJ2-3; perhaps TRBD1 as D (5 bases). CDR1 is LNHDA, CDR2 SQIVND, per germline (reference sequence). The length of the CDR3 is 15 residues. V lost 3 bases to trimming and J lost 0 bases, with 10 bases between them. DNA of the CDR3: TGTGCCAGTAGTATGGGTGGGGCTAGCACAGATACGCAGTATTTT. It yields the protein CASSMGGASTDTQYF.

In this sample, this clonotype turned up a few times. The rearrangement links TRBV20-1 to TRBJ2-3; TRBD1 might be the D (5 bases). V lost 5 bases and J 3 bases, leaving 15 bases between the germline ends. Per germline, CDR1 DFQATT and CDR2 SNEGSKA (reference sequence). The CDR3 totals 14 residues. The CDR3 DNA reads TGCAGTGCTGCCTGGGTGGGGCGTACAGATACGCAGTATTTT. As protein: CSAAWVGRTDTQYF.

This clonotype has only a few counts. The rearrangement uses TRBV9 and TRBJ2-2; D is possibly TRBD1 (6 bases). The CDR3 contains 18 residues. CDR1 SGDLS and CDR2 YYNGEE come from the germline V gene. Trimming pared 4 bases from V and 2 bases from J, leaving 21 bases between. This CDR3 is CASSPHAGAGANTGELFF. The CDR3, as DNA: TGTGCCAGCAGCCCCCATGCTGGTGCAGGGGCAAACACCGGGGAGCTGTTTTTT.

This clonotype showed up just a few times. The CDR3 DNA reads as TGTGCCAGCAGTGAAGTTGCGGGAAGGAACACCGGGGAGCTGTTTTTT. Amino acid sequence: CASSEVAGRNTGELFF. The chain uses TRBV2 and TRBJ2-2, with D perhaps TRBD2 (6 bases). The germline gives CDR1 SNHLY, CDR2 FYNNEI. Trimming cost V 1 base and J 1 base, with 10 bases left between them. The CDR3 runs 16 residues.

This clonotype has more than one count but fewer than ten. The chain carries TRBV20-1 and TRBJ1-6; possible D gene TRBD1, 5 bases. Germline lookup yields CDR1 DFQATT and CDR2 SNEGSKA (reference sequence). The CDR3 length is 12 residues. With 5 bases removed from V and 7 bases from J, the gap between germline ends came to 9 bases. DNA for the CDR3: TGCAGTGCTGGTGAGGGGAATTCACCCCTCCACTTT. This encodes CSAGEGNSPLHF.

The rearrangement links TRBV2 to TRBJ2-3; the D is unclear. Germline V lookup: CDR1 SNHLY, CDR2 FYNNEI. The germline V and J ends were trimmed by 4 bases and 1 base, with 15 bases remaining between them. The CDR3 is made up of 16 amino acids. In DNA, the CDR3 is TGTGCCAGCAGTGGCTCCTTGGGTTTGGGCACAGATACGCAGTATTTT. Translating it yields CASSGSLGLGTDTQYF.

The rearrangement uses TRBV7-9 and TRBJ1-1; the D is unclear. V lost 4 bases to trimming and J lost 11 bases, with 14 bases between them. This CDR3 contains 12 residues. Germline CDR1 reads SEHNR; CDR2 reads FQNEAQ (reference sequence). DNA of the CDR3: TGTGCCAGCAGCTCGAACGACCGGGAGGCTTTCTTT. It translates to CASSSNDREAFF.

The V call is TRBV20-1, the J call TRBJ2-1; unclear D gene. The CDR3 consists of 14 residues. Germline loops: CDR1 DFQATT, CDR2 SNEGSKA (reference sequence). Trimming stripped 3 bases from V and 0 bases from J, with 9 bases between. Written as DNA, the CDR3 is TGCAGTGCTAGCTATCGGAGCTCCTACAATGAGCAGTTCTTC. Encoded protein: CSASYRSSYNEQFF.

The chain couples TRBV2 to TRBJ2-5; a weak D match, TRBD2 (6 bases). Trimming took off 7 bases at V and 5 bases at J, with 11 bases between the two ends. This CDR3 contains 12 residues. Germline assignment: CDR1 SNHLY and CDR2 FYNNEI. The CDR3 nucleotides read TGTGCCAGCATAGCGGAGGGGGAGACCCAGTACTTC. Protein sequence: CASIAEGETQYF.

The genes are TRBV6-1 and TRBJ2-3, with a weak D call TRBD2 (5 bases). V lost 6 bases to trimming and J lost 7 bases, with 17 bases between them. Germline CDR1 reads MNHNS; CDR2 reads SASEGT. This CDR3 is 14 amino acids long. CDR3 in amino acids: CASRPKPTRNTQYF. The CDR3 DNA reads TGTGCCAGCAGGCCAAAACCTACTAGGAATACGCAGTATTTT.

This clonotype has more than one count but fewer than ten. V and J are TRBV29-1 and TRBJ2-1; possible D gene TRBD2, 6 bases. Per germline, CDR1 SQVTM and CDR2 ANQGSEA. Trimming shortened V by 3 bases and J by 3 bases, and 15 bases separated the two germline ends. The CDR3 loop spans 15 amino acids. CDR3 protein: CSVEGGPYHYNEQFF. The CDR3 DNA sequence: TGCAGCGTTGAGGGGGGACCTTATCACTACAATGAGCAGTTCTTC.

This clonotype showed up just a few times. J is TRBJ2-1 and V is TRBV10-3, with 7 bases that match TRBD2. After removal of 0 bases from V and 5 bases from J, the junction contained 7 bases not matched to a gene. CDR3 length: 16 residues. Germline V gene lookup returns CDR1 ENHRY and CDR2 SYGVKD. CDR3: CAISESGGGSDNEQFF. DNA of the CDR3: TGTGCCATCAGTGAGTCGGGCGGGGGATCGGACAATGAGCAGTTCTTC.

The table lists this clonotype with a few counts. This sequence joins TRBV4-1 and TRBJ2-3, with TRBD2 matching over 7 bases. V dropped 5 bases and J dropped 4; count of bases not matched to a gene: 9. The germline V gene has CDR1 MGHRA and CDR2 YSYEKL. The CDR3 contains 15 residues. CDR3 nucleotides: TGCGCCAGCAGCTTTGCGGGAGCTAGGGCAGATACGCAGTATTTT. Translated: CASSFAGARADTQYF.

The V and J genes are TRBV3-1 and TRBJ2-1, with 15 nucleotides matching TRBD2. Looked up from germline, CDR1 is LGHDT and CDR2 is YNNKEL (reference sequence). CDR3 size: 15 residues. The ends lost 4 bases at V and 9 bases at J; junction bases unmatched: 4. The CDR3 region has the DNA TGTGCCAGCAGCCCCGGACTAGCGGGGGGGGCTGAGCAGTTCTTC. This gives the protein CASSPGLAGGAEQFF.

CDR3 bases: TGTGCCAGCAGCGCGGGGCTCCCCGACGCCGGGGAGCTGTTTTTT. Translated: CASSAGLPDAGELFF. The J gene is TRBJ2-2, the V gene TRBV7-8, with D perhaps TRBD2 (6 bases). The V and J ends lost 5 bases and 6 bases respectively, with 16 bases between them. The CDR3 has 15 amino acids. Germline CDR1 is SGHVS and CDR2 is FQNEAQ.

This clonotype was observed at least ten times. V is TRBV12-3 or TRBV12-4 and J is TRBJ2-7, with TRBD1 as a possible D gene (7 bases). V was cut by 5 bases and J by 7 bases, with 15 bases left in between. This CDR3 has 13 residues. CDR3 protein: CASSLRQGGEQYV. The CDR3 nucleotides read TGTGCCAGCAGTCTACGACAGGGAGGTGAGCAGTACGTC.

The CDR3 region has the DNA TGTGCCAGCAGCTTAGAAGTCGGCGGTGAGGGGGCTGAGCAGTTCTTC. The encoded protein is CASSLEVGGEGAEQFF. The chain couples TRBV7-9 to TRBJ2-1, with TRBD1 matching over 7 bases. Germline CDR1 is SEHNR and CDR2 is FQNEAQ (reference sequence). The J segment lost 9 bases and the V segment lost 1 base, leaving 12 bases of the junction unmatched. The CDR3 loop spans 16 amino acids. Together with reference TRBV7-9 and TRBJ2-1, the CDR3 gives the full variable domain: DTGVSQNPRHKITKRGQNVTFRCDPISEHNRLYWYRQTLGQGPEFLTYFQNEAQLEKSRLLSDRFSAERPKGSFSTLEIQRTEQGDSAMYLCASSLEVGGEGAEQFFGPGTRLTVL.

This clonotype appeared a few times. The chain couples TRBV10-3 to TRBJ2-3; no firm D call. The CDR3 contains 13 residues. Trimming removed 8 bases at V and 0 bases at J, with 9 bases between. Germline CDR1 is ENHRY and CDR2 is SYGVKD. DNA for the CDR3: TGTGCCATCGGTTACTCTAGCACAGATACGCAGTATTTT. Translation: CAIGYSSTDTQYF.

The V call is TRBV5-1, the J call TRBJ2-3, with D possibly TRBD1 on 5 matching bases. CDR3 size: 15 residues. The germline V and J ends were trimmed by 3 bases and 0 bases, with 11 bases remaining between them. Per germline, CDR1 SGHRS and CDR2 YFSETQ. The CDR3 reads CASSSQGLSTDTQYF. Written as DNA, the CDR3 is TGCGCCAGCAGCTCCCAGGGCCTAAGCACAGATACGCAGTATTTT. Filled out from reference TRBV5-1 and TRBJ2-3, the complete variable domain reads KAGVTQTPRYLIKTRGQQVTLSCSPISGHRSVSWYQQTPGQGLQFLFEYFSETQRNKGNFPGRFSGRQFSNSRSEMNVSTLELGDSALYLCASSSQGLSTDTQYFGPGTRLTVL.